A selection of T cell receptor beta chains follows, all from one sample in a study of T cell responses to AZD1222 COVID-19 vaccine. Repertoires were generated with immunoSEQ multiplex PCR, while TCRdb's copy carries only in-frame clones and drops some. The sample carries some 16,000 clones, 80% recorded once. The sample consisted of peripheral blood, taken 28 days after the second AZD1222 dose. These TCRs come from an adult who received the AZD1222 COVID-19 vaccine. CDR3s include the opening cysteine and the closing phenylalanine or tryptophan. The D gene is left open where the match is weak. The size field is filled for only some rows; it gives once, few, many or a size class.

cdr3_length: 14; d_call: .; j_call: TRBJ1-2; v_call: TRBV6-5; clone_size: .; cdr3_nt: TGTGCCAGCAGTTACACGGGGACTTCGGAGGGCTACACCTTC; cdr3_aa: CASSYTGTSEGYTF
cdr3_length: 14; d_call: TRBD1; j_call: TRBJ2-1; v_call: TRBV6-5; clone_size: .; cdr3_nt: TGTGCCAGCAGTTACCAGACAGGGGGTCTAGAGCAGTTCTTC; cdr3_aa: CASSYQTGGLEQFF
cdr3_length: 13; d_call: .; j_call: TRBJ1-5; v_call: TRBV12-3/TRBV12-4; clone_size: .; cdr3_nt: TGTGCCAGCAGTTTAGGGACAGAACAGCCCCAGCATTTT; cdr3_aa: CASSLGTEQPQHF
cdr3_length: 16; d_call: TRBD2; j_call: TRBJ2-2; v_call: TRBV5-1; clone_size: .; cdr3_nt: TGCGCCAGCACAGGGACTAGCGGGAAGAACACCGGGGAGCTGTTTTTT; cdr3_aa: CASTGTSGKNTGELFF
cdr3_length: 12; d_call: .; j_call: TRBJ2-1; v_call: TRBV9; clone_size: once; cdr3_nt: TGTGCCAGCAAGGATGAAAACAATGAGCAGTTCTTC; cdr3_aa: CASKDENNEQFF
cdr3_length: 13; d_call: .; j_call: TRBJ1-1; v_call: TRBV3-1/TRBV3-2; clone_size: .; cdr3_nt: TGTGCCAGCAGCCAAGGGGGGGGGACTGAAGCTTTCTTT; cdr3_aa: CASSQGGGTEAFF
cdr3_length: 14; d_call: TRBD1; j_call: TRBJ1-2; v_call: TRBV10-2; clone_size: .; cdr3_nt: TGCGCCAGCAGTGAACAGGGGAAGGGATATGGCTACACCTTC; cdr3_aa: CASSEQGKGYGYTF
cdr3_length: 15; d_call: .; j_call: TRBJ1-6; v_call: TRBV3-1/TRBV3-2; clone_size: .; cdr3_nt: TGTGCCAGCAGCCAATTTAAGGCCTATAATTCACCCCTCCACTTT; cdr3_aa: CASSQFKAYNSPLHF
cdr3_length: 15; d_call: TRBD1; j_call: TRBJ2-7; v_call: TRBV18; clone_size: .; cdr3_nt: TGTGCCAGCTCACCACCGGACAGGGCCCCCTACGAGCAGTACTTC; cdr3_aa: CASSPPDRAPYEQYF
cdr3_length: 16; d_call: TRBD1; j_call: TRBJ1-2; v_call: TRBV28; clone_size: .; cdr3_nt: TGTGCCAGCAGTTTAGGGACAGGCCCGAACGCATATGGCTACACCTTC; cdr3_aa: CASSLGTGPNAYGYTF
cdr3_length: 11; d_call: .; j_call: TRBJ2-7; v_call: TRBV14; clone_size: .; cdr3_nt: TGTGCCAGCAGCCAATGGACAGAGCAGTACTTC; cdr3_aa: CASSQWTEQYF
cdr3_length: 15; d_call: TRBD1; j_call: TRBJ1-2; v_call: TRBV28; clone_size: .; cdr3_nt: TGTGCCAGCAGCAGGAGGGGGACAGGGGCATATGGCTACACCTTC; cdr3_aa: CASSRRGTGAYGYTF
cdr3_length: 13; d_call: .; j_call: TRBJ2-7; v_call: TRBV7-2; clone_size: .; cdr3_nt: TGTGCCAGCAGCTTAGTTCCGATGGGGGAGCAGTACTTC; cdr3_aa: CASSLVPMGEQYF
cdr3_length: 14; d_call: .; j_call: TRBJ1-2; v_call: TRBV5-1; clone_size: .; cdr3_nt: TGCGCCAGCAGCGCCGGTCAGCGAGGGGGTGGCTACACCTTC; cdr3_aa: CASSAGQRGGGYTF
cdr3_length: 13; d_call: .; j_call: TRBJ2-7; v_call: TRBV6-5; clone_size: few; cdr3_nt: TGTGCCAGCAGTTACGGACCTACCTACGAGCAGTACTTC; cdr3_aa: CASSYGPTYEQYF
cdr3_length: 17; d_call: .; j_call: TRBJ2-3; v_call: TRBV5-1; clone_size: .; cdr3_nt: TGCGCCAGCAGCTTGGGTACGGACGCTTATAGGTCAGATACGCAGTATTTT; cdr3_aa: CASSLGTDAYRSDTQYF
cdr3_length: 16; d_call: TRBD2; j_call: TRBJ2-1; v_call: TRBV2; clone_size: .; cdr3_nt: TGTGCCAGCACCCCAGAAGGGGCTAGCGGGGGGAATGAGCAGTTCTTC; cdr3_aa: CASTPEGASGGNEQFF
cdr3_length: 16; d_call: .; j_call: TRBJ1-6; v_call: TRBV9; clone_size: .; cdr3_nt: TGTGCCAGCAGCGTAACCCCGATGGGGCCCAGTTCACCCCTCCACTTT; cdr3_aa: CASSVTPMGPSSPLHF
cdr3_length: 11; d_call: .; j_call: TRBJ2-1; v_call: TRBV5-5; clone_size: .; cdr3_nt: TGTGCCAGCACCATTATGAATGAGCAGTTCTTC; cdr3_aa: CASTIMNEQFF
cdr3_length: 12; d_call: .; j_call: TRBJ2-1; v_call: TRBV12-3/TRBV12-4; clone_size: .; cdr3_nt: TGTGCCAGCAGCCCCTGGATGGACGGGCAGTTCTTC; cdr3_aa: CASSPWMDGQFF
cdr3_length: 16; d_call: .; j_call: TRBJ2-7; v_call: TRBV7-9; clone_size: .; cdr3_nt: TGTGCCAGCAGCTCCCGGATTGGCCCAGGGACCGGCGAGCAGTACTTC; cdr3_aa: CASSSRIGPGTGEQYF
cdr3_length: 12; d_call: .; j_call: TRBJ1-5; v_call: TRBV6-5; clone_size: few; cdr3_nt: TGTGCCAGCAGGGATTACGGATCAGCCCAGCATTTT; cdr3_aa: CASRDYGSAQHF
cdr3_length: 11; d_call: TRBD2; j_call: TRBJ2-5; v_call: TRBV2; clone_size: .; cdr3_nt: TGTGCCATCTCTAGCGGGGGGCTCAACTACTTC; cdr3_aa: CAISSGGLNYF
cdr3_length: 14; d_call: .; j_call: TRBJ2-7; v_call: TRBV28; clone_size: .; cdr3_nt: TGTGCCAGCATCCTAGGGAGGTCACATGGCGAGCAGTACTTC; cdr3_aa: CASILGRSHGEQYF
cdr3_length: 14; d_call: .; j_call: TRBJ2-5; v_call: TRBV7-2; clone_size: .; cdr3_nt: TGTGCCAGCAGCTTAGATAACGGTCAAGAGACCCAGTACTTC; cdr3_aa: CASSLDNGQETQYF
cdr3_length: 14; d_call: TRBD1; j_call: TRBJ1-1; v_call: TRBV29-1; clone_size: few; cdr3_nt: TGCAGCGCCAGATTGAGCAGGGGGGACACTGAAGCTTTCTTT; cdr3_aa: CSARLSRGDTEAFF
cdr3_length: 14; d_call: .; j_call: TRBJ1-1; v_call: TRBV5-1; clone_size: .; cdr3_nt: TGCGCCAGCAGCTTGGCAGGAATGAACACTGAAGCTTTCTTT; cdr3_aa: CASSLAGMNTEAFF
cdr3_length: 17; d_call: TRBD2; j_call: TRBJ2-3; v_call: TRBV5-1; clone_size: .; cdr3_nt: TGCGCCAGCAGCTTGGGGCTAGCGGGGGCTAGCACAGATACGCAGTATTTT; cdr3_aa: CASSLGLAGASTDTQYF
cdr3_length: 15; d_call: TRBD2; j_call: TRBJ2-5; v_call: TRBV7-2; clone_size: once; cdr3_nt: TGTGCCAGCAGCCCCCGGGGTAGCGGGGTGGAGACCCAGTACTTC; cdr3_aa: CASSPRGSGVETQYF
cdr3_length: 15; d_call: TRBD1; j_call: TRBJ2-7; v_call: TRBV12-5; clone_size: few; cdr3_nt: TGTGCTAGTGGTTTGGGACAGGGCACGGTCTACGAGCAGTACTTC; cdr3_aa: CASGLGQGTVYEQYF
cdr3_length: 14; d_call: .; j_call: TRBJ1-2; v_call: TRBV27; clone_size: .; cdr3_nt: TGTGCCAGCAGTCTAAGAGCAGGGCTCTATGGCTACACCTTC; cdr3_aa: CASSLRAGLYGYTF
cdr3_length: 15; d_call: .; j_call: TRBJ2-2; v_call: TRBV18; clone_size: .; cdr3_nt: TGTGCCAGCTCACCCGGCCTATCGAACACCGGGGAGCTGTTTTTT; cdr3_aa: CASSPGLSNTGELFF
cdr3_length: 15; d_call: TRBD2; j_call: TRBJ2-7; v_call: TRBV4-1; clone_size: .; cdr3_nt: TGCGCCAGCAGCTTTCGGACTAGCGGCACCTACGAGCAGTACTTC; cdr3_aa: CASSFRTSGTYEQYF
cdr3_length: 15; d_call: TRBD1; j_call: TRBJ2-7; v_call: TRBV2; clone_size: few; cdr3_nt: TGTGCCAGCAGTGAAGGGCTTCCGGGACAGCACGAGCAGTACTTC; cdr3_aa: CASSEGLPGQHEQYF
cdr3_length: 13; d_call: .; j_call: TRBJ2-1; v_call: TRBV7-2; clone_size: .; cdr3_nt: TGTGCCAGCAGCCAAGAGGGTTACAATGAGCAGTTCTTC; cdr3_aa: CASSQEGYNEQFF
cdr3_length: 14; d_call: .; j_call: TRBJ1-3; v_call: TRBV3-1/TRBV3-2; clone_size: .; cdr3_nt: TGTGCCAGCAGTCAAACCTACTCTGGAAACACCATATATTTT; cdr3_aa: CASSQTYSGNTIYF
cdr3_length: 13; d_call: TRBD2; j_call: TRBJ2-1; v_call: TRBV25-1; clone_size: .; cdr3_nt: TGTGCCAGCAGCCCCGGGGGGGCAAATGAGCAGTTCTTC; cdr3_aa: CASSPGGANEQFF
cdr3_length: 14; d_call: .; j_call: TRBJ1-1; v_call: TRBV27; clone_size: .; cdr3_nt: TGTGCCAGCAGTCTCGGGGGCAGCGGCACTGAAGCTTTCTTT; cdr3_aa: CASSLGGSGTEAFF
cdr3_length: 15; d_call: TRBD2; j_call: TRBJ2-5; v_call: TRBV27; clone_size: .; cdr3_nt: TGTGCCAGCAGGTCACTAGCGGGGGGGCAAGAGACCCAGTACTTC; cdr3_aa: CASRSLAGGQETQYF
cdr3_length: 19; d_call: .; j_call: TRBJ2-7; v_call: TRBV15; clone_size: .; cdr3_nt: TGTGCCACCAGCAGAGACCGAACGAAGGCGGGGCCACAAGTCTACGAGCAGTACTTC; cdr3_aa: CATSRDRTKAGPQVYEQYF
cdr3_length: 15; d_call: .; j_call: TRBJ1-2; v_call: TRBV3-1/TRBV3-2; clone_size: .; cdr3_nt: TGTGCCAGCAGCCGGAAAGGACGGACTAACTATGGCTACACCTTC; cdr3_aa: CASSRKGRTNYGYTF
cdr3_length: 13; d_call: .; j_call: TRBJ1-3; v_call: TRBV10-3; clone_size: .; cdr3_nt: TGTGCCATCATGCGAGGGGCTGGAAACACCATATATTTT; cdr3_aa: CAIMRGAGNTIYF
cdr3_length: 17; d_call: TRBD1; j_call: TRBJ2-1; v_call: TRBV7-8; clone_size: .; cdr3_nt: TGTGCCAGCAGCTCACTAATGACAGGGGGTCTTATCCATGAGCAGTTCTTC; cdr3_aa: CASSSLMTGGLIHEQFF
cdr3_length: 14; d_call: .; j_call: TRBJ1-5; v_call: TRBV6-1; clone_size: .; cdr3_nt: TGTGCCAGCAGTGAAAGGCAGGGTGATCAGCCCCAGCATTTT; cdr3_aa: CASSERQGDQPQHF
cdr3_length: 15; d_call: .; j_call: TRBJ1-4; v_call: TRBV3-1/TRBV3-2; clone_size: .; cdr3_nt: TGTGCCAGCAGCCTTACAGGGCGGTCTGGAGAAAAACTGTTTTTT; cdr3_aa: CASSLTGRSGEKLFF
cdr3_length: 14; d_call: TRBD1; j_call: TRBJ1-1; v_call: TRBV29-1; clone_size: .; cdr3_nt: TGCAGCGCCCGACAGGGGGGGCTTAACACTGAAGCTTTCTTT; cdr3_aa: CSARQGGLNTEAFF
cdr3_length: 12; d_call: .; j_call: TRBJ2-1; v_call: TRBV7-9; clone_size: .; cdr3_nt: TGTGCCAGCAGCTTAGCGGCGGCGGAGCAGTTCTTC; cdr3_aa: CASSLAAAEQFF
cdr3_length: 14; d_call: .; j_call: TRBJ2-1; v_call: TRBV30; clone_size: .; cdr3_nt: TGTGCCTGGGCCCGACTAGGGGGGTACAATGAGCAGTTCTTC; cdr3_aa: CAWARLGGYNEQFF
cdr3_length: 12; d_call: .; j_call: TRBJ1-6; v_call: TRBV30; clone_size: .; cdr3_nt: TGTGCCTGGCGACAGGCAAATTCACCCCTCCACTTT; cdr3_aa: CAWRQANSPLHF
cdr3_length: 15; d_call: TRBD2; j_call: TRBJ2-2; v_call: TRBV19; clone_size: .; cdr3_nt: TGTGCCAGTACTCCCCTAGTCGGGAGGGCCGGGGAGCTGTTTTTT; cdr3_aa: CASTPLVGRAGELFF
cdr3_length: 14; d_call: TRBD1; j_call: TRBJ2-5; v_call: TRBV7-3; clone_size: .; cdr3_nt: TGTGCCAGCAGCTTACAGACAGGGGGGGAGACCCAGTACTTC; cdr3_aa: CASSLQTGGETQYF
cdr3_length: 14; d_call: .; j_call: TRBJ2-2; v_call: TRBV27; clone_size: .; cdr3_nt: TGTGCCAGCATATCGGACTGGAACACCGGGGAGCTGTTTTTT; cdr3_aa: CASISDWNTGELFF